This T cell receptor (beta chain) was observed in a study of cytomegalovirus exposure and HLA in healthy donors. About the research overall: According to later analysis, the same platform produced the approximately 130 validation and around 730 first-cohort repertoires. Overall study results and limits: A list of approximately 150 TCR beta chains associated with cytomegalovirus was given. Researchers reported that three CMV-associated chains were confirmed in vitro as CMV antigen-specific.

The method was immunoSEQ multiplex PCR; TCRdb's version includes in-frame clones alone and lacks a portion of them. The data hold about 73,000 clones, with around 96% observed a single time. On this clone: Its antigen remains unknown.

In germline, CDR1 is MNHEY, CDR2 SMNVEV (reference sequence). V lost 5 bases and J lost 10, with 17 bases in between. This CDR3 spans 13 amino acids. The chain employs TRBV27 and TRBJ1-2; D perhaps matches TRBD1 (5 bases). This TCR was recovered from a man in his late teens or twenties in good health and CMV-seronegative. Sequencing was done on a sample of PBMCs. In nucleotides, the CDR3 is TGTGCCAGCAGTCGTCCAGGGATTTTTATCTACACCTTC. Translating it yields CASSRPGIFIYTF.